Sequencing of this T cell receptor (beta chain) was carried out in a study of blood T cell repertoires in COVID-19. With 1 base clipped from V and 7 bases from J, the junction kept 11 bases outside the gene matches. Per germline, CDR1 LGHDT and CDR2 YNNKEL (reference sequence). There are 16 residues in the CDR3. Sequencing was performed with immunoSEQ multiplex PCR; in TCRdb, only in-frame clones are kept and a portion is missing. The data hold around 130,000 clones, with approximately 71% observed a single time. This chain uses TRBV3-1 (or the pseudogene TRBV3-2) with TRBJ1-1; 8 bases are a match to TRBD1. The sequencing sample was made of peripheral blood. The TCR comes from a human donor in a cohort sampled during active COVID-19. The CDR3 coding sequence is TGTGCCAGCAGCCAAGCCCCTGGACAGGGCTTCAGTGAAGCTTTCTTT. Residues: CASSQAPGQGFSEAFF.